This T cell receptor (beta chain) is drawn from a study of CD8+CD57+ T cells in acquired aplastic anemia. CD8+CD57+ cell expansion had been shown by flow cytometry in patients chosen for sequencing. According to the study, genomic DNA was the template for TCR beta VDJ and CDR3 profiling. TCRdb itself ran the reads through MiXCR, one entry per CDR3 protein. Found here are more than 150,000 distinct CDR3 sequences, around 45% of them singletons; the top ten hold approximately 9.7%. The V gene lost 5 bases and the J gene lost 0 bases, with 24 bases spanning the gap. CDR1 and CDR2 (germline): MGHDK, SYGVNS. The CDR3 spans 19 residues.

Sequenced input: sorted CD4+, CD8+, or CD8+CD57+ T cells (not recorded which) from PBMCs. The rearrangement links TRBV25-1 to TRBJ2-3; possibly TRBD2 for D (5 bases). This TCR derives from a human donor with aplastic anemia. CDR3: CASSPPYGIAFTSTDTQYF. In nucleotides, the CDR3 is TGTGCCAGCAGTCCACCATACGGGATAGCCTTTACTAGCACAGATACGCAGTATTTT.